The 13 T cell receptor beta chains below were found in one sample sequenced in a study of identifying expanded T cells in peripheral blood. Produced via immunoSEQ multiplex PCR; TCRdb's table is partial and in-frame only. This sample has about 110,000 clones, with around 89% found just once. The sequencing sample was made of blood. The origin of the receptors is a person between 18 and 70 years old in good health.

The rearrangement joins TRBV4-3 to TRBJ1-6, with 8 bases that match TRBD1. This CDR3 spans 17 amino acids. J lost 9 bases, V lost 0 bases, and 10 bases had no gene match. CDR1 is LGHNA, CDR2 YSLEER, per germline. The CDR3: CASSQDSDRDRTSPLHF. In nucleotides, the CDR3 is TGCGCCAGCAGCCAAGATTCGGACAGGGACCGGACTTCACCCCTCCACTTT.

The rearrangement uses TRBV6-6 and TRBJ2-5; 9 nucleotides match TRBD1. The J call is doubtful: the DNA matches TRBJ2-7 better. This CDR3 has 15 residues. Germline CDR1 and CDR2: MNHNY and SVGAGI (reference sequence). CDR3 in amino acids: CASRGTGQGGHEQYF. The CDR3 DNA follows: TGTGCCAGCAGGGGCACGGGACAGGGAGGCCACGAGCAGTACTTC.

The chain carries TRBV11-2 and TRBJ1-2; possibly TRBD1 for D (5 bases). CDR3 length: 13 residues. V was clipped by 5 bases and J by 8 bases, with 15 bases between them. From germline, CDR1 is SGHAT and CDR2 FQNNGV. The CDR3 spells CASSTGGFGGYTF. The CDR3, as DNA: TGTGCCAGCAGCACGGGGGGTTTCGGGGGCTACACCTTC.

The table lists this clone with a few counts. This chain uses TRBV9 with TRBJ1-5; D might be TRBD1 (5 bases). The CDR3 totals 15 residues. Looked up from germline, CDR1 is SGDLS and CDR2 is YYNGEE. V was pared by 3 bases and J by 4 bases, with 14 bases between. The CDR3 nucleotides are TGTGCCAGCAGCGGTCCAGGGTTCGGGAATCAGCCCCAGCATTTT. Protein product: CASSGPGFGNQPQHF. Using reference TRBV9 and TRBJ1-5 for the parts outside the CDR3, the full variable domain is DSGVTQTPKHLITATGQRVTLRCSPRSGDLSVYWYQQSLDQGLQFLIQYYNGEERAKGNILERFSAQQFPDLHSELNLSSLELGDSALYFCASSGPGFGNQPQHFGDGTRLSIL.

The J gene is TRBJ1-5, the V gene TRBV7-8; D is unclear. The V and J ends lost 0 bases and 5 bases respectively, with 5 bases between them. Germline CDR1 SGHVS, CDR2 FQNEAQ. The CDR3 sequence is 13 residues long. CDR3 nucleotides: TGTGCCAGCAGCTTAGCAGAAGATCAGCCCCAGCATTTT. Its translation is CASSLAEDQPQHF.

The chain links TRBV30 to TRBJ2-7; 9 bases line up with TRBD1. CDR3 length equals 14 residues. The J segment lost 5 bases and the V segment lost 3 bases, leaving 8 bases of the junction unmatched. CDR1 and CDR2 (germline): GTSNPN, SVGIG (reference sequence). The CDR3 DNA is TGTGCCTGGAGAACCGGGACAGGGTTGGACGAGCAGTACTTC. As protein: CAWRTGTGLDEQYF.

V and J are TRBV4-3 and TRBJ1-5, with no clear D. The CDR3 has 13 residues. Trimming stripped 0 bases from V and 9 bases from J, with 9 bases between. Germline lookup yields CDR1 LGHNA and CDR2 YSLEER. The CDR3 sequence: CASSQDMVAPQHF. CDR3 in DNA: TGCGCCAGCAGCCAAGATATGGTGGCGCCCCAGCATTTT.

The chain couples TRBV10-3 to TRBJ2-5; 12 nucleotides line up with TRBD2. The junction had 9 bases not matched to a gene; V was cut back by 11 bases and J by 5 bases. The CDR3 consists of 14 residues. Germline V gene lookup returns CDR1 ENHRY and CDR2 SYGVKD. In DNA, the CDR3 is TGTGCCGCGTCGACTAGCGGGGGCTTGGAGACCCAGTACTTC. Its protein is CAASTSGGLETQYF.

The chain has TRBV7-2 and TRBJ1-2; the D is unclear. This CDR3 contains 15 residues. Looked up from germline, CDR1 is SGHTA and CDR2 is FQGNSA. V lost 4 bases and J lost 7, with 19 bases in between. The CDR3 here is CASSSTGPLGFGYTF. CDR3 coding DNA: TGTGCCAGCAGCTCTACCGGGCCCTTAGGATTTGGCTACACCTTC.

The CDR3 DNA is TGTGCCAGCAGCTTAGACAGGGGGCGGTCGGCTTTCTTT. Translating it yields CASSLDRGRSAFF. This chain uses TRBV7-9 with TRBJ1-1; 9 positions match TRBD1. Germline V gives CDR1 SEHNR, CDR2 FQNEAQ (reference sequence). The ends lost 1 base at V and 11 bases at J; junction bases unmatched: 5. This CDR3 is built from 13 residues.

The J gene is TRBJ1-5, the V gene TRBV7-9, with D perhaps TRBD1 (5 bases). CDR3 size: 17 residues. V lost 1 base and J 2 bases, leaving 15 bases between the germline ends. CDR1 is SEHNR and CDR2 is FQNEAQ in the germline V gene (reference sequence). DNA of the CDR3: TGTGCCAGCAGCTTAGGATGGGGCACCGGGGGCAATCAGCCCCAGCATTTT. This sequence encodes CASSLGWGTGGNQPQHF.

The chain is built from TRBV5-1 and TRBJ2-3, with 9 nucleotides matching TRBD2. The germline V gene encodes CDR1 SGHRS and CDR2 YFSETQ. This CDR3 contains 14 residues. Trimming cost V 2 bases and J 6 bases; bases outside gene matches: 4. The CDR3 reads CASSLISGGDTQYF. CDR3 bases: TGCGCCAGCAGCTTAATCAGCGGGGGGGATACGCAGTATTTT.

The chain couples TRBV5-4 to TRBJ2-7; D is unclear. The CDR3 sequence is 16 residues long. The germline V gene has CDR1 SGHNT and CDR2 YYREEE (reference sequence). Trimming took off 0 bases at V and 2 bases at J, with 15 bases between the two ends. The CDR3 DNA sequence: TGTGCCAGCAGCTTGGCCTCAGCCACCAATCCCTACGAGCAGTACTTC. Its translation: CASSLASATNPYEQYF.